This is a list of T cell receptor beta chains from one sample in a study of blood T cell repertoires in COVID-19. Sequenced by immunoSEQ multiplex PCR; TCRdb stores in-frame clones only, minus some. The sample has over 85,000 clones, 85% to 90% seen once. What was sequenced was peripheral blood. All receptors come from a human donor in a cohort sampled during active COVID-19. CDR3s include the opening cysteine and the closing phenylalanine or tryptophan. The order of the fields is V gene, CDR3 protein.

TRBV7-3 CASSLETGEQFF
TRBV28 CASKGSGAHSEAFF
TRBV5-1 CASSMDRGNKNIQYF
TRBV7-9 CASSLSKGGTNYEQYF
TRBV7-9 CASTREGGENEKLFF
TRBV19 CATQRTGGLDEQYF
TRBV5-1 CASSLFSQSSYEQYF
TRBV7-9 CASSARQGLVGELFF
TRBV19 CASRPGGAGANVLTF
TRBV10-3 CAINDQGTTYEQYF
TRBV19 CASSIIGGGRYEQYF
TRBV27 CASSSAGGGQPQHF
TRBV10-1 CASSESGSSGDEQFF
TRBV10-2 CASSDPDRANTEAFF
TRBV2 CASTPADTQYF
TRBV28 CASIRPGDFYEQYF
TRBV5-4 CASSPNGAFYNEQFF
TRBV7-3 CASSPRQGTDTQYF
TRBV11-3 CASSLDSSYNEQFF
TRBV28 CASSLSAAGTGAYNEQFF
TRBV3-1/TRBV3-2 CASSQVVSSYNEQFF
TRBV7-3 CASSLMGQDTGGHGYTF
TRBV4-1 CASSQDGLAGLQETQYF
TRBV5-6 CASSLPGLQGADYGYTF
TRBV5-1 CASSSEGQRLTDTQYF
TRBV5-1 CASTEGDTQYF
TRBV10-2 CASNQQGGPNYGYTF
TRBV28 CASRTSGASTDTQYF
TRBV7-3 CASSFGERNTGELFF
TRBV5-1 CASSLSGGELFF
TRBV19 CASSIRHRAWTEAFF
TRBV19 CASSIGQYNEQFF
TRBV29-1 CSVGTLGGEQYF
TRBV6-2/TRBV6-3 CASSHPRAGVSGYGYTF
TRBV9 CASSPIGGTEAFF
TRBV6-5 CASSYLGDSTEAFF
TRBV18 CASSPRISGETGELFF
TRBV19 CASSIAPGQGVHEQYF
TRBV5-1 CASTPEGTGREAFF
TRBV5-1 CASSSRDFGTGELFF
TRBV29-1 CSVERQGDTEAFF
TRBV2 CASSAEWRFYGYTF
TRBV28 CASRRPSGRVTDTQYF
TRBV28 CASSFHPERNTEAFF
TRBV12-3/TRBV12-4 CASRGAPGQEAFF
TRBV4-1 CASSPREGGFGEKLFF